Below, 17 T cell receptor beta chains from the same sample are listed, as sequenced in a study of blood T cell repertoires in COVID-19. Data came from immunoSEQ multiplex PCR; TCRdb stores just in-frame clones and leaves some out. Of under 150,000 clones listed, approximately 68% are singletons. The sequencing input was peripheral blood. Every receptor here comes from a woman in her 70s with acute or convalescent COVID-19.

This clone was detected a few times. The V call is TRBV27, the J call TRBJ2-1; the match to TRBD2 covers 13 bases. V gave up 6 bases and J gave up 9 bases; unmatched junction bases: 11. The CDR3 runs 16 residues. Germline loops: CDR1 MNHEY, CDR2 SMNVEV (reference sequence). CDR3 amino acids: CASSRLAGGLRAEQFF. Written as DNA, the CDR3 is TGTGCCAGCAGCCGACTAGCGGGAGGCCTAAGGGCTGAGCAGTTCTTC.

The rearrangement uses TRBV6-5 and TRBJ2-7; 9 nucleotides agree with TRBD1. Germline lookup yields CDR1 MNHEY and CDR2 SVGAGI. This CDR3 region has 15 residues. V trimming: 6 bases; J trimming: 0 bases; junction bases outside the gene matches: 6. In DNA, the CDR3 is TGTGCCAGCAGACGGACAGGGGACGGCTCCTACGAGCAGTACTTC. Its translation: CASRRTGDGSYEQYF.

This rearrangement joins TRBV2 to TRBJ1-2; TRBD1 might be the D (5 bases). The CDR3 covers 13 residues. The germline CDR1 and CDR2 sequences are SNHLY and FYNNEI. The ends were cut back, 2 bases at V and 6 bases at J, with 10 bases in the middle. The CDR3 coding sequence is TGTGCCAGCAGTGAAAGGGCAGGGAATGGCTACACCTTC. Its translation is CASSERAGNGYTF. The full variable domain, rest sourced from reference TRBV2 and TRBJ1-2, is EPEVTQTPSHQVTQMGQEVILRCVPISNHLYFYWYRQILGQKVEFLVSFYNNEISEKSEIFDDQFSVERPDGSNFTLKIRSTKLEDSAMYFCASSERAGNGYTFGSGTRLTVV.

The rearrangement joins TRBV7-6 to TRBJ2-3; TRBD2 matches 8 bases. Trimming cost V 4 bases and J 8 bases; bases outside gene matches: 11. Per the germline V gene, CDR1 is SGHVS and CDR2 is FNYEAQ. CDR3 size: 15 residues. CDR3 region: CASSSGGAGGSTQYF. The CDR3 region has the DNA TGTGCCAGCAGCTCCGGGGGGGCGGGAGGATCTACGCAGTATTTT.

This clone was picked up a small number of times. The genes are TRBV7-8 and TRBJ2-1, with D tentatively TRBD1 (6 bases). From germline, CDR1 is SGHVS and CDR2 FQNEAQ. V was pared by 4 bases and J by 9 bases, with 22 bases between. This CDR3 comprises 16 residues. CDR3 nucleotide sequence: TGTGCCAGCAGCTCCCTCGCGGAGGCTTTAGGGGGTGAGCAGTTCTTC. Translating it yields CASSSLAEALGGEQFF.

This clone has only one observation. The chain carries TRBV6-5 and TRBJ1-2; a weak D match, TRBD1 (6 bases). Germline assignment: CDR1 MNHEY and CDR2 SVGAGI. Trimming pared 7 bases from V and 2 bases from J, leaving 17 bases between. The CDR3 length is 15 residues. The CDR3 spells CASIPWGGANYGYTF. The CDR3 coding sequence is TGTGCCAGCATTCCGTGGGGGGGGGCGAACTATGGCTACACCTTC.

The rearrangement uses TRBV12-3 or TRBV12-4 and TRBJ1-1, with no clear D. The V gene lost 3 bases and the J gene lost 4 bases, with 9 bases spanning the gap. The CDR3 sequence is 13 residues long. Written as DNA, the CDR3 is TGTGCCAGCAGTTTTGGGAGGACCACTGAAGCTTTCTTT. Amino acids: CASSFGRTTEAFF.

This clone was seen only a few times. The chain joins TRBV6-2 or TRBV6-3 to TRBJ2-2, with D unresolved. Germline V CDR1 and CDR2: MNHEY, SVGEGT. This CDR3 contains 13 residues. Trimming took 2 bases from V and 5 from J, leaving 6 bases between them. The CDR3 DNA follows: TGTGCCAGCAGTTACGTCAGGACCGGGGAGCTGTTTTTT. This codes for CASSYVRTGELFF.

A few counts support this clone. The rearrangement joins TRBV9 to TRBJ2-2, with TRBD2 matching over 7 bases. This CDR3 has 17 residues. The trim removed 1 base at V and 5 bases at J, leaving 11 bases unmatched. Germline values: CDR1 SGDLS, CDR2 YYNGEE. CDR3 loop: CASSVFPPGGGTGELFF. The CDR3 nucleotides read TGTGCCAGCAGCGTATTCCCTCCGGGAGGAGGTACCGGGGAGCTGTTTTTT.

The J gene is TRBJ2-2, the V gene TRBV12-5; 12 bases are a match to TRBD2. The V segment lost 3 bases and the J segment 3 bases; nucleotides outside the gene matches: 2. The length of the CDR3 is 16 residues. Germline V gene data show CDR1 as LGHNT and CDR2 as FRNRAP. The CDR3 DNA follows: TGTGCTAGTGGTTTCAGACTAGCGGGGGACACCGGGGAGCTGTTTTTT. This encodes CASGFRLAGDTGELFF.

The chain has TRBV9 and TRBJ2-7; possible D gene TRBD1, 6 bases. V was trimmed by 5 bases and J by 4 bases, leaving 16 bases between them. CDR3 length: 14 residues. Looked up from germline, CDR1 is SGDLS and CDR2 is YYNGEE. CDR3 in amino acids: CASSQRWQGYEQYF. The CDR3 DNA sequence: TGTGCCAGCAGTCAGAGGTGGCAGGGGTACGAGCAGTACTTC. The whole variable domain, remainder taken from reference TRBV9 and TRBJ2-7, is DSGVTQTPKHLITATGQRVTLRCSPRSGDLSVYWYQQSLDQGLQFLIQYYNGEERAKGNILERFSAQQFPDLHSELNLSSLELGDSALYFCASSQRWQGYEQYFGPGTRLTVT.

CDR3 coding DNA: TGTGCCAGCAGCTTACGGGGAGGGTACCACGAGCAGTACTTC. Its protein product is CASSLRGGYHEQYF. The rearrangement joins TRBV11-1 to TRBJ2-7; 7 positions match TRBD2. Losses at the gene ends were 2 bases for V and 5 bases for J; bases not matched to a gene: 6. This CDR3 has 14 amino acids. CDR1 and CDR2 from the germline V gene are SGHAT and FQDESV (reference sequence).

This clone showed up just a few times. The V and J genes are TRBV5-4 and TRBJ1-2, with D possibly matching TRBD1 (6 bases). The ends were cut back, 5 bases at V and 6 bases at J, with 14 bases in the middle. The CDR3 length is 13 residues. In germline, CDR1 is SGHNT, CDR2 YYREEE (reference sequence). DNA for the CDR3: TGTGCCAGCAGTAACCTTGGGGGCCATGGCTACACCTTC. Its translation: CASSNLGGHGYTF. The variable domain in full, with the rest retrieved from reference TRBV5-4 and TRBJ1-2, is ETGVTQSPTHLIKTRGQQVTLRCSSQSGHNTVSWYQQALGQGPQFIFQYYREEENGRGNFPPRFSGLQFPNYSSELNVNALELDDSALYLCASSNLGGHGYTFGSGTRLTVV.

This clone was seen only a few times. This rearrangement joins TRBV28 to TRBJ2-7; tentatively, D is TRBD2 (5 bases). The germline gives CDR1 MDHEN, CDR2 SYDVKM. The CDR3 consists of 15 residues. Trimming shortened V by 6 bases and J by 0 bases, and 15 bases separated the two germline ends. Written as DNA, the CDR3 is TGTGCCAGCAGCCTACCGGGGTATCACTCCTACGAGCAGTACTTC. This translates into CASSLPGYHSYEQYF.

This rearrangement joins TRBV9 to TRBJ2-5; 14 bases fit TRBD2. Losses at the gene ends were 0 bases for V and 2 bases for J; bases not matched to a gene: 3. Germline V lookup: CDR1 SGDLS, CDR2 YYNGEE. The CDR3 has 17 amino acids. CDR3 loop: CASSVGGLAGVQETQYF. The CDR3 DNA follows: TGTGCCAGCAGCGTAGGGGGACTAGCGGGGGTGCAAGAGACCCAGTACTTC. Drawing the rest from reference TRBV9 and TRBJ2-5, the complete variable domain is DSGVTQTPKHLITATGQRVTLRCSPRSGDLSVYWYQQSLDQGLQFLIQYYNGEERAKGNILERFSAQQFPDLHSELNLSSLELGDSALYFCASSVGGLAGVQETQYFGPGTRLLVL.

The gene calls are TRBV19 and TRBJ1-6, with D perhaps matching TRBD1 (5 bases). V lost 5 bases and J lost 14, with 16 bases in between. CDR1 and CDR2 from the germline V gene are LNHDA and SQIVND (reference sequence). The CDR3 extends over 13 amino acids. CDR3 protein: CASSGTGRVALHF. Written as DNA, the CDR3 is TGTGCCAGTAGTGGTACAGGCAGGGTGGCCCTCCACTTT.

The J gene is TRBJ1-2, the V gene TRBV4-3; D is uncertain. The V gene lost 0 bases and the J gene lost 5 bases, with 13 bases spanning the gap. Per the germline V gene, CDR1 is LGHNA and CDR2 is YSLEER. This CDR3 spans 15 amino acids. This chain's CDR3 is CASSQEWSSTYGYTF. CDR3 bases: TGCGCCAGCAGCCAAGAATGGTCGTCCACTTATGGCTACACCTTC.